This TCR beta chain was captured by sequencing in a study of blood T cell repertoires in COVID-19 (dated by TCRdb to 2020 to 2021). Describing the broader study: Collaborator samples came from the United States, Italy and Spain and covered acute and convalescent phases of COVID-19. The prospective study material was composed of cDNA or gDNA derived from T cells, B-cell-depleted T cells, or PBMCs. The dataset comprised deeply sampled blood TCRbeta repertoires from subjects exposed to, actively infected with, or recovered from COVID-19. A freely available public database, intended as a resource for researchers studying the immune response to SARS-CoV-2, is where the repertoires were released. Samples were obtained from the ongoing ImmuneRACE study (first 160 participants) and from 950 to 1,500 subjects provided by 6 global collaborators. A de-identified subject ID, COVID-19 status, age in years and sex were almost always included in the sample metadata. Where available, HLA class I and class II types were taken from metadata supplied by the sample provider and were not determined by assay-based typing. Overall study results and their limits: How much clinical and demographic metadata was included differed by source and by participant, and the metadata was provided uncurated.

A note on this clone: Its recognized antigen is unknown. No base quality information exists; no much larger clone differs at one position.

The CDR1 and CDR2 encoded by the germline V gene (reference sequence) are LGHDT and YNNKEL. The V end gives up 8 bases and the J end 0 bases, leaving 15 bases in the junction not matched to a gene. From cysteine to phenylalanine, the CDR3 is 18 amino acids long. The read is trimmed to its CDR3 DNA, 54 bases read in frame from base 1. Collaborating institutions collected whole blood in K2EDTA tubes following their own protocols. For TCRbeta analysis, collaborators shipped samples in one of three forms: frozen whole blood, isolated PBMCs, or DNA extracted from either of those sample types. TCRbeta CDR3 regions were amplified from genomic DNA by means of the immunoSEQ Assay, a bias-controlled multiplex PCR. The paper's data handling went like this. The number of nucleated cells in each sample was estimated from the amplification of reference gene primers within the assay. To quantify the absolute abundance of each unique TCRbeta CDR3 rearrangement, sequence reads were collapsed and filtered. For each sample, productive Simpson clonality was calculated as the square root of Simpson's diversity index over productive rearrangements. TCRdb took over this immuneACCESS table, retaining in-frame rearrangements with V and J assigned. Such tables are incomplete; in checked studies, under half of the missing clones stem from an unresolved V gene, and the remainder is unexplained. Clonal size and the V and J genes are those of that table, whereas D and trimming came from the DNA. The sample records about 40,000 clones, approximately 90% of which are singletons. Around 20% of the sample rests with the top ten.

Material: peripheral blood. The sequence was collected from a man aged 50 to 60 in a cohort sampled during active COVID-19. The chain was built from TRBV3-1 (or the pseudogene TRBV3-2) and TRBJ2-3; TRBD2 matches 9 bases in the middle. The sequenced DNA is TGTGCCAGCGCGCTTTCTATAGGGACTAGCAGTAGCACAGATACGCAGTATTTT. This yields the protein CASALSIGTSSSTDTQYF.